One sample yielded the 18 T cell receptor beta chains listed below, sequenced in a study of cytomegalovirus exposure and HLA in healthy donors. The PCR employed 60 Vbeta primers together with 13 Jbeta primers. Sequenced by immunoSEQ multiplex PCR; TCRdb stores in-frame clones only, minus some. The sample has about 120,000 clones; about 81% are singletons. The sequenced sample was PBMCs. These receptors were taken from a man aged 40-49 years in good health and CMV-seronegative.

The gene calls are TRBV7-9 and TRBJ1-3; TRBD1 matches 8 bases. The length of the CDR3 is 16 residues. CDR1 and CDR2 from the germline V gene are SEHNR and FQNEAQ (reference sequence). Unmatched junction bases numbered 7, after V lost 3 bases and J lost 3 bases. The CDR3 bases are TGTGCCAGCAGCTTCCCGACTGACAGGGGTGGAAACACCATATATTTT. Translated, it gives CASSFPTDRGGNTIYF. The variable domain in full, with the rest retrieved from reference TRBV7-9 and TRBJ1-3, is DTGVSQNPRHKITKRGQNVTFRCDPISEHNRLYWYRQTLGQGPEFLTYFQNEAQLEKSRLLSDRFSAERPKGSFSTLEIQRTEQGDSAMYLCASSFPTDRGGNTIYFGEGSWLTVV.

CDR3 in DNA: TGTGCCAGCAGTACCAGGACAGGGGGCGTTTATAGCAATCAGCCCCAGCATTTT. Translation: CASSTRTGGVYSNQPQHF. The chain is built from TRBV28 and TRBJ1-5; the match to TRBD1 covers 11 bases. This CDR3 is 18 amino acids long. The V gene's germline CDR1 is MDHEN and CDR2 SYDVKM. The trim removed 5 bases at V and 0 bases at J, leaving 9 bases unmatched.

This sequence joins TRBV5-1 and TRBJ2-7; 8 bases line up with TRBD2. After removal of 0 bases from V and 5 bases from J, the junction contained 7 bases not matched to a gene. Germline CDR1 reads SGHRS; CDR2 reads YFSETQ. The CDR3 loop spans 15 amino acids. CDR3 DNA: TGCGCCAGCAGCTTGGCCATCAGCGGGAGCCACGAGCAGTACTTC. It encodes CASSLAISGSHEQYF.

V usage is TRBV5-5 and J usage is TRBJ2-3; TRBD1 agrees at 10 bases. Germline V lookup: CDR1 SGHKS, CDR2 YYEKEE (reference sequence). Unmatched junction bases numbered 14, after V lost 4 bases and J lost 6 bases. This CDR3 spans 17 amino acids. CDR3 coding DNA: TGTGCCAGCAGCGTGCATGCCGGACAGGGGGTGAAGGATACGCAGTATTTT. Amino acid sequence: CASSVHAGQGVKDTQYF. Full variable domain (missing parts from reference TRBV5-5 and TRBJ2-3): DAGVTQSPTHLIKTRGQQVTLRCSPISGHKSVSWYQQVLGQGPQFIFQYYEKEERGRGNFPDRFSARQFPNYSSELNVNALLLGDSALYLCASSVHAGQGVKDTQYFGPGTRLTVL.

For this clone: Other DNA sequences in this sample translate to the same CDR3. This rearrangement joins TRBV30 to TRBJ2-7, with TRBD1 identical over 8 bases. Germline V gene lookup returns CDR1 GTSNPN and CDR2 SVGIG (reference sequence). This CDR3 spans 13 amino acids. Trimming at V came to 5 bases and at J to 6 bases, leaving 9 bases not matched to a gene. The CDR3: CAWRVTGVGEQYF. The CDR3 bases are TGTGCCTGGCGGGTGACAGGGGTTGGCGAGCAGTACTTC. Complete variable domain (other parts from reference TRBV30 and TRBJ2-7): SQTIHQWPATLVQPVGSPLSLECTVEGTSNPNLYWYRQAAGRGLQLLFYSVGIGQISSEVPQNLSASRPQDRQFILSSKKLLLSDSGFYLCAWRVTGVGEQYFGPGTRLTVT.

The chain joins TRBV11-2 to TRBJ2-5, with 7 bases identical to TRBD2. V shed 1 base, J shed 6 bases, and the junction held 11 bases outside the gene matches. This CDR3 is 16 amino acids long. The germline V gene encodes CDR1 SGHAT and CDR2 FQNNGV. CDR3 sequence reads: CASSLGPSGPAQTQYF. The DNA of the CDR3 is TGTGCCAGCAGCTTAGGGCCTAGCGGACCTGCCCAGACCCAGTACTTC.

The V and J genes are TRBV9 and TRBJ2-1; D is uncertain. V shed 0 bases and J shed 9 bases, with 7 bases lying between them. The germline V gene has CDR1 SGDLS and CDR2 YYNGEE. The CDR3 has 12 amino acids. The CDR3 is CASSVDLVEQFF. CDR3 DNA: TGTGCCAGCAGCGTAGATCTCGTTGAGCAGTTCTTC.

This clone was picked up one time. The V gene is TRBV10-3, the J gene TRBJ2-4; maybe TRBD1 (5 bases). Germline CDR1 reads ENHRY; CDR2 reads SYGVKD. The CDR3 totals 15 residues. Trimming cost V 10 bases and J 9 bases, with 25 bases left between them. CDR3 sequence (DNA): TGTGCCACCAAGTGGTCATGGGGCCTCACTTTCATTCAGTACTTC. Translation gives CATKWSWGLTFIQYF.

The V call is TRBV7-6, the J call TRBJ2-1, with TRBD2 matching over 8 bases. From germline, CDR1 is SGHVS and CDR2 FNYEAQ. Unmatched junction bases numbered 7, after V lost 2 bases and J lost 4 bases. The CDR3 spans 16 residues. Written as DNA, the CDR3 is TGTGCCAGCAGCTTAAGGAGCGGGAGTATTTACAATGAGCAGTTCTTC. It is translated as CASSLRSGSIYNEQFF. The whole variable domain, remainder taken from reference TRBV7-6 and TRBJ2-1, is GAGVSQSPRYKVTKRGQDVALRCDPISGHVSLYWYRQALGQGPEFLTYFNYEAQQDKSGLPNDRFSAERPEGSISTLTIQRTEQRDSAMYRCASSLRSGSIYNEQFFGPGTRLTVL.

The rearrangement uses TRBV28 and TRBJ2-5, with 11 bases matching TRBD1. The germline V gene has CDR1 MDHEN and CDR2 SYDVKM. V was clipped by 10 bases and J by 2 bases; unmatched bases: 6. This CDR3 is 14 amino acids long. In DNA, the CDR3 is TGTGCCACCACCGGGACAGGGGGGCAAGAGACCCAGTACTTC. It is translated as CATTGTGGQETQYF.

The rearrangement joins TRBV19 to TRBJ2-7; weak D call: TRBD2 (6 bases). Germline CDR1 and CDR2: LNHDA and SQIVND (reference sequence). This CDR3 is 14 amino acids long. V dropped 7 bases and J dropped 4 bases, with 17 bases sitting between them. This CDR3 reads CASIPGTRGYEQYF. The CDR3 DNA sequence: TGTGCCAGTATACCCGGGACGCGGGGTTACGAGCAGTACTTC.

Worth noting for this clone: At one of its ends the junction is not consistent with the germline gene, which may arise from a read error. V and J are TRBV5-4 and TRBJ2-2; the match to TRBD1 covers 9 bases. The CDR3 contains 15 residues. CDR1 is SGHNT and CDR2 is YYREEE in the germline V gene (reference sequence). The CDR3 reads CASSIQGAGTGELFF. In DNA form, the CDR3 reads TGTGCCAGCAGCATACAGGGGGCTGGCACCGGGGAACTGTTTTTT.

The chain recombines TRBV7-6 with TRBJ2-5, with D uncertain. V was clipped by 1 base and J by 5 bases, with 14 bases between them. Germline V CDR1 and CDR2: SGHVS, FNYEAQ. The CDR3 has 15 amino acids. The CDR3 DNA follows: TGTGCCAGCAGCTTAGGGTCGGTTGGTGTGGAGACCCAGTACTTC. It encodes CASSLGSVGVETQYF. The full variable domain, completed using reference TRBV7-6 and TRBJ2-5, is GAGVSQSPRYKVTKRGQDVALRCDPISGHVSLYWYRQALGQGPEFLTYFNYEAQQDKSGLPNDRFSAERPEGSISTLTIQRTEQRDSAMYRCASSLGSVGVETQYFGPGTRLLVL.

This chain links TRBV5-1 with TRBJ1-4, with D possibly being TRBD1 (5 bases). The V and J ends lost 3 bases and 7 bases respectively, with 13 bases between them. The CDR3 length is 14 residues. Germline CDR1 reads SGHRS; CDR2 reads YFSETQ. CDR3 nucleotides: TGCGCCAGCAGCTCTCAGGGCCGCGGTGAAAAACTGTTTTTT. This translates into CASSSQGRGEKLFF.

This sequence joins TRBV19 and TRBJ2-7; 7 positions agree with TRBD2. With V trimmed by 0 bases and J by 1 base, 6 bases remained unmatched. CDR1 and CDR2 (germline): LNHDA, SQIVND (reference sequence). The CDR3 sequence is 16 residues long. The CDR3 DNA reads as TGTGCCAGTAGTATAGATACTAGCGCATCTTCCTACGAGCAGTACTTC. Encoded protein: CASSIDTSASSYEQYF.

J is TRBJ1-1 and V is TRBV5-4, with TRBD1 as a possible D gene (6 bases). The V and J ends lost 5 bases and 4 bases respectively, with 15 bases between them. Looked up from germline, CDR1 is SGHNT and CDR2 is YYREEE (reference sequence). CDR3 length equals 14 residues. The CDR3 sequence: CASRPGHTPTEAFF. The DNA of the CDR3 is TGTGCCAGCAGACCGGGACACACACCCACTGAAGCTTTCTTT.

The J gene is TRBJ2-3, the V gene TRBV7-2; D perhaps matches TRBD2 (6 bases). The CDR3 sequence is 15 residues long. The germline CDR1 and CDR2 sequences are SGHTA and FQGNSA. V was pared by 3 bases and J by 3 bases, with 13 bases between. The CDR3: CASSFQWGRTDTQYF. CDR3 DNA sequence: TGTGCCAGCAGCTTCCAGTGGGGGAGGACAGATACGCAGTATTTT.

This sequence joins TRBV5-5 and TRBJ2-2; 11 positions agree with TRBD2. V lost 0 bases and J lost 6; bases outside the gene matches: 4. CDR1 and CDR2 (germline): SGHKS, YYEKEE (reference sequence). The CDR3 runs to 16 residues. The CDR3, as DNA: TGTGCCAGCAGCTTGGCCGGACTAGCGGGCGCCGGGGAGCTGTTTTTT. Protein: CASSLAGLAGAGELFF.